Each of the 16 T cell receptor beta chains below was sequenced from the same sample in a study of shared clonotypes between healthy human individuals. Sequenced by immunoSEQ multiplex PCR; TCRdb stores in-frame clones only, minus some. Among a few hundred thousand clones listed, 60% to 80% were seen once. The sequenced material came from memory CD4+ T cells sorted from blood. Indicated subset: CD45RA-negative fraction. These receptor sequences come from a man aged 25 to 45 in good health.

This clone was seen only a few times. The chain combines TRBV6-1 with TRBJ2-1, with unresolved D. V lost 5 bases and J 15 bases, leaving 11 bases between the germline ends. The CDR3 is made up of 10 amino acids. In germline, CDR1 is MNHNS, CDR2 SASEGT. In DNA, the CDR3 is TGTGCCAGCAGTCTTGGATGGCCGTTCTTC. Amino acids: CASSLGWPFF.

The CDR3 spells CASSYGSEQYF. CDR3 in DNA: TGTGCCAGCAGTTACGGGTCCGAGCAGTACTTC. The V and J genes are TRBV6-6 and TRBJ2-7, with D unresolved. The V and J ends lost 2 bases and 6 bases respectively, with 5 bases between them. The V gene's germline CDR1 is MNHNY and CDR2 SVGAGI (reference sequence). The CDR3 spans 11 residues.

The chain recombines TRBV28 with TRBJ2-4; no definite D call. Between the trimmed V and J ends, which lost 3 bases and 0 bases, there was a span of 3 bases. Germline CDR1 is MDHEN and CDR2 is SYDVKM. This CDR3 has 13 amino acids. CDR3 in DNA: TGTGCCAGCAGTTTTGTAGCCAAAAACATTCAGTACTTC. It encodes CASSFVAKNIQYF.

This sequence joins TRBV15 and TRBJ1-1; D gene ambiguous. The CDR3 length is 13 residues. V gave up 0 bases and J gave up 13 bases, with 15 bases separating them. Germline loops: CDR1 LNHNV, CDR2 YYDKDF (reference sequence). CDR3 sequence (DNA): TGTGCCACCAGCAGAGATTCGCCAGGCCCCCGTTTCTTT. It encodes CATSRDSPGPRFF.

There are a few counts of this clone. CDR3 protein: CASSLTSNTEAFF. The CDR3 nucleotides are TGTGCCAGCAGCCTCACATCGAACACTGAAGCTTTCTTT. This chain uses TRBV27 with TRBJ1-1, with unresolved D. The CDR3 is 13 amino acids. Germline values: CDR1 MNHEY, CDR2 SMNVEV (reference sequence). V was trimmed by 6 bases and J by 1 base, leaving 9 bases between them.

The J gene is TRBJ1-2, the V gene TRBV6-5; D is undetermined. Between the trimmed V and J ends, which lost 2 bases and 5 bases, there was a span of 6 bases. The CDR3 length is 12 residues. The germline V gene has CDR1 MNHEY and CDR2 SVGAGI. In nucleotides, the CDR3 is TGTGCCAGCAGTTACGCGGGATATGGCTACACCTTC. Translated, it gives CASSYAGYGYTF.

The J gene is TRBJ2-1, the V gene TRBV4-3; tentative D call: TRBD2 (6 bases). This CDR3 is 15 amino acids long. Germline values: CDR1 LGHNA, CDR2 YSLEER. Trimming took off 0 bases at V and 4 bases at J, with 10 bases between the two ends. CDR3 residues: CASSQDNLAYNEQFF. The DNA of the CDR3 is TGCGCCAGCAGCCAAGATAACCTAGCGTACAATGAGCAGTTCTTC.

This clone showed up just once. The chain uses TRBV27 and TRBJ2-1; D unclear. V was shortened by 2 bases and J by 0 bases, with 14 bases between the two germline ends. The CDR3 is made up of 17 amino acids. Germline V gene data show CDR1 as MNHEY and CDR2 as SMNVEV (reference sequence). The CDR3 spells CASSLRYRPSSYNEQFF. CDR3 nucleotides: TGTGCCAGCAGTTTACGTTATAGACCAAGCTCCTACAATGAGCAGTTCTTC.

This clone was seen more than once but under ten times. This chain links TRBV2 with TRBJ2-5; 9 bases map to TRBD2. This CDR3 has 15 residues. Unmatched junction bases numbered 12, after V lost 8 bases and J lost 5 bases. Germline V gene sequence: CDR1 SNHLY, CDR2 FYNNEI. CDR3 sequence: CASCRLAGEAETQYF. The CDR3 nucleotides are TGTGCCAGCTGCCGATTAGCGGGAGAGGCGGAGACCCAGTACTTC.

The CDR3 region is CASSSPRQGQHF. CDR3 nucleotides: TGTGCCAGCAGTAGTCCCCGACAGGGCCAGCATTTT. This chain links TRBV28 with TRBJ1-5, with TRBD1 identical over 7 bases. Germline V gene data show CDR1 as MDHEN and CDR2 as SYDVKM. CDR3 size: 12 residues. J was trimmed by 12 bases and V by 5 bases; bases with no gene match: 7.

The chain employs TRBV9 and TRBJ2-1; perhaps TRBD2 as D (5 bases). V was cut by 4 bases and J by 5 bases, with 10 bases left in between. Germline V gene data show CDR1 as SGDLS and CDR2 as YYNGEE. The CDR3 has 13 residues. The CDR3 reads CASSPVGDNEQFF. CDR3 coding DNA: TGTGCCAGCAGCCCCGTCGGGGACAATGAGCAGTTCTTC.

This rearrangement joins TRBV27 to TRBJ2-5; TRBD1 matches at 8 bases. The CDR3 contains 15 residues. V gave up 4 bases and J gave up 5 bases; unmatched junction bases: 9. CDR1 is MNHEY, CDR2 SMNVEV, per germline (reference sequence). CDR3 residues: CASSCGRQGKETQYF. Here the CDR3 DNA reads TGTGCCAGCAGTTGTGGGCGACAGGGGAAGGAGACCCAGTACTTC.

This clone came up once. The chain carries TRBV5-4 and TRBJ2-1; D not resolved. Germline values: CDR1 SGHNT, CDR2 YYREEE (reference sequence). The V and J ends lost 5 bases and 10 bases respectively, with 16 bases between them. The CDR3 is made up of 13 amino acids. The CDR3 region is CASSLDRSEEQFF. The CDR3 DNA follows: TGTGCCAGCAGTCTAGATCGGTCAGAGGAGCAGTTCTTC.

This clone was detected many times. The chain has TRBV7-2 and TRBJ2-5, with D tentatively TRBD1 or TRBD2 (5 bases each). Deletions cut 3 bases from V and 4 bases from J, with 12 bases between. CDR1 is SGHTA, CDR2 FQGNSA, per germline. This CDR3 region has 14 residues. CDR3 in amino acids: CASSFSGQGETQYF. For the CDR3, the DNA is TGTGCCAGCAGCTTTTCGGGGCAAGGAGAGACCCAGTACTTC.

This clone has a handful of counts. The chain combines TRBV15 with TRBJ1-1; D is possibly TRBD1 (5 bases). The CDR3 is made up of 12 amino acids. Trimming stripped 11 bases from V and 1 base from J, with 11 bases between. The germline V gene has CDR1 LNHNV and CDR2 YYDKDF (reference sequence). The CDR3 loop is CAVSRENTEAFF. In DNA, the CDR3 is TGTGCCGTCAGCAGGGAGAACACTGAAGCTTTCTTT.

This clone was found many times. V is TRBV25-1 and J is TRBJ1-5; D ambiguous. The CDR3 spans 13 residues. Looked up from germline, CDR1 is MGHDK and CDR2 is SYGVNS. Trimming pared 1 base from V and 2 bases from J, leaving 3 bases between. Here the CDR3 reads CASSEFGNQPQHF. The DNA for the CDR3 is TGTGCCAGCAGTGAATTTGGCAATCAGCCCCAGCATTTT.